Below are 17 T cell receptor beta chains sequenced from a single sample in a study of blood T cell repertoires in COVID-19 (dated by TCRdb to about 2020). Preparation of the library involved the immunoSEQ multiplex PCR assay. Not all clones reach the TCRdb copy of this immuneACCESS table, which keeps in-frame sequences only. Checked studies attribute under half of the gap to unresolved V genes and leave the rest unexplained. This sample gives roughly 150,000 clones in total; more than 90% of them show up just once. The top ten constitute roughly a sixth of the sample. Source material: peripheral blood. Receptors originate from a man aged 55 to 70 with active or convalescent COVID-19.

The CDR3 DNA sequence: TGTGCCAGCAGTTTCTCGACAGGGGTCTCCTACGAGCAGTACTTC. Residues: CASSFSTGVSYEQYF. The chain links TRBV5-8 to TRBJ2-7, with TRBD1 matching over 8 bases. With 5 bases clipped from V and 0 bases from J, the junction kept 7 bases outside the gene matches. Germline values: CDR1 SGHTS, CDR2 YDEGEE. This CDR3 has 15 amino acids.

This clone was seen only a few times. V and J are TRBV11-3 and TRBJ2-2; D may be TRBD1 (6 bases). CDR1 and CDR2 (germline): SGHNT, YENEEA. The V end lost 6 bases, the J end lost 0 bases, and 14 bases lay between the germline ends. This CDR3 region has 16 residues. The CDR3 sequence is CASSSGGHPNTGELFF. The CDR3 DNA sequence: TGTGCCAGCAGTTCTGGGGGACATCCGAACACCGGGGAGCTGTTTTTT.

The V call is TRBV5-1, the J call TRBJ2-7; weak D call: TRBD1 (7 bases). Trimming took 4 bases from V and 4 from J, leaving 12 bases between them. CDR1 and CDR2 (germline): SGHRS, YFSETQ. The CDR3 length is 13 residues. The CDR3 sequence is CASSKAGGYEQYF. DNA of the CDR3: TGCGCCAGCAGCAAGGCAGGGGGGTACGAGCAGTACTTC.

The chain links TRBV19 to TRBJ1-1, with 8 bases lining up with TRBD1. CDR3 size: 14 residues. The V gene's germline CDR1 is LNHDA and CDR2 SQIVND (reference sequence). The J segment lost 1 base and the V segment lost 6 bases, leaving 4 bases of the junction unmatched. CDR3 DNA: TGTGCCAGTAGGGTGGGACAGGCGAACACTGAAGCTTTCTTT. Translation gives CASRVGQANTEAFF. Using reference TRBV19 and TRBJ1-1 for the parts outside the CDR3, the full variable domain is DGGITQSPKYLFRKEGQNVTLSCEQNLNHDAMYWYRQDPGQGLRLIYYSQIVNDFQKGDIAEGYSVSREKKESFPLTVTSAQKNPTAFYLCASRVGQANTEAFFGQGTRLTVV.

This clone was recorded only once. The chain employs TRBV6-5 and TRBJ2-3; TRBD1 matches at 9 bases. The CDR3 runs 14 residues. The germline gives CDR1 MNHEY, CDR2 SVGAGI. Trimming cost V 11 bases and J 1 base; bases outside gene matches: 7. CDR3: CAGSTGGGTDTQYF. The CDR3 DNA sequence: TGTGCCGGTTCGACAGGGGGGGGCACAGATACGCAGTATTTT.

The chain is built from TRBV30 and TRBJ1-5; possibly TRBD1 for D (5 bases). CDR1 and CDR2 (germline): GTSNPN, SVGIG (reference sequence). The CDR3 is made up of 14 amino acids. V lost 2 bases and J 2 bases, leaving 10 bases between the germline ends. CDR3 coding DNA: TGTGCCTGGAGTCCCGACAGTGGCAATCAGCCCCAGCATTTT. As protein: CAWSPDSGNQPQHF.

The genes are TRBV19 and TRBJ2-7; no firm D call. Germline assignment: CDR1 LNHDA and CDR2 SQIVND (reference sequence). The CDR3 sequence is 13 residues long. V was clipped by 1 base and J by 6 bases, with 10 bases between them. CDR3 region: CASSIGLNSEQYF. DNA of the CDR3: TGTGCCAGTAGTATAGGCCTAAACAGCGAGCAGTACTTC.

This chain links TRBV4-2 with TRBJ1-3; TRBD1 aligns across 9 bases. CDR3 size: 16 residues. Trimming cost V 0 bases and J 4 bases; bases outside gene matches: 4. Germline CDR1 reads LGHNA; CDR2 reads YNFKEQ. The chain's CDR3 is CASSQEGTGRGNTIYF. DNA for the CDR3: TGTGCCAGCAGCCAAGAGGGGACAGGGCGCGGAAACACCATATATTTT.

In this sample, this clone turned up a few times. The genes are TRBV12-3 or TRBV12-4 and TRBJ2-7, with D possibly being TRBD1 (5 bases). This CDR3 comprises 12 residues. The V end was cut by 6 bases, the J end by 4 bases, with 10 bases between. The CDR3 nucleotides read TGTGCCAGCAGACCCGACAGTTACGAGCAGTACTTC. Protein: CASRPDSYEQYF.

This chain uses TRBV5-1 with TRBJ1-2, with D possibly TRBD1 on 5 matching bases. The CDR3 is 14 residues long. Germline CDR1 is SGHRS and CDR2 is YFSETQ. V lost 0 bases, J lost 6 bases, and 12 bases lay in between. The CDR3 spells CASSLGLGADGYTF. In DNA form, the CDR3 reads TGCGCCAGCAGCTTGGGGTTAGGGGCTGATGGCTACACCTTC.

J is TRBJ2-7 and V is TRBV14, with 10 bases identical to TRBD1. CDR1 and CDR2 from the germline V gene are SGHDN and FVKESK. The trim removed 3 bases at V and 1 base at J, leaving 6 bases unmatched. The CDR3 is 16 residues long. The DNA of the CDR3 is TGTGCCAGCAGCCATACCCCGGGACAGGGGTCCTACGAGCAGTACTTC. Protein product: CASSHTPGQGSYEQYF. Full variable domain (missing parts from reference TRBV14 and TRBJ2-7): EAGVTQFPSHSVIEKGQTVTLRCDPISGHDNLYWYRRVMGKEIKFLLHFVKESKQDESGMPNNRFLAERTGGTYSTLKVQPAELEDSGVYFCASSHTPGQGSYEQYFGPGTRLTVT.

The rearrangement uses TRBV10-3 and TRBJ2-1; 8 nucleotides match TRBD2. V shed 0 bases, J shed 0 bases, and the junction held 1 base outside the gene matches. CDR3 size: 16 residues. Germline V CDR1 and CDR2: ENHRY, SYGVKD. CDR3 loop: CAISESSGSSYNEQFF. The DNA of the CDR3 is TGTGCCATCAGTGAGTCCAGCGGGAGCTCCTACAATGAGCAGTTCTTC.

This rearrangement joins TRBV19 to TRBJ1-5, with D possibly TRBD1 on 6 matching bases. V lost 7 bases and J 2 bases, leaving 15 bases between the germline ends. The length of the CDR3 is 15 residues. Germline V CDR1 and CDR2: LNHDA, SQIVND (reference sequence). The CDR3 bases are TGTGCCAGTACCCTACTCGAGGGGGGCAATCAGCCCCAGCATTTT. It encodes CASTLLEGGNQPQHF.

The gene calls are TRBV28 and TRBJ1-2; TRBD1 matches at 12 bases. Germline V gene lookup returns CDR1 MDHEN and CDR2 SYDVKM. The CDR3 runs to 16 residues. Trimming at V came to 4 bases and at J to 7 bases, leaving 10 bases not matched to a gene. CDR3 sequence reads: CASSYNTGTGGRGYTF. CDR3 DNA sequence: TGTGCCAGCAGTTACAACACCGGGACAGGGGGCCGTGGCTACACCTTC.

This chain links TRBV12-5 with TRBJ2-1; weak D call: TRBD2 (6 bases). The CDR3 spans 15 residues. The ends were cut back, 1 base at V and 5 bases at J, with 12 bases in the middle. Per germline, CDR1 LGHNT and CDR2 FRNRAP. CDR3 sequence: CASGLASALNNEQFF. CDR3 coding DNA: TGTGCTAGTGGTTTGGCTAGCGCCTTAAACAATGAGCAGTTCTTC.

This clone was counted a few times. The chain joins TRBV28 to TRBJ2-7; TRBD1 aligns across 7 bases. The germline gives CDR1 MDHEN, CDR2 SYDVKM. J was trimmed by 0 bases and V by 5 bases; bases with no gene match: 4. This CDR3 has 14 residues. DNA for the CDR3: TGTGCCAGCAGTCAAGGGGGCAGCTCCTACGAGCAGTACTTC. This translates into CASSQGGSSYEQYF. Combining the CDR3 with reference TRBV28 and TRBJ2-7 gives the whole variable domain DVKVTQSSRYLVKRTGEKVFLECVQDMDHENMFWYRQDPGLGLRLIYFSYDVKMKEKGDIPEGYSVSREKKERFSLILESASTNQTSMYLCASSQGGSSYEQYFGPGTRLTVT.

This sequence joins TRBV5-1 and TRBJ2-3; 8 bases map to TRBD1. The CDR3 contains 15 residues. The V and J ends lost 3 bases and 2 bases, in that order; junction bases with no gene match: 5. Per the germline V gene, CDR1 is SGHRS and CDR2 is YFSETQ. The CDR3 DNA reads as TGCGCCAGCAGCTCCCAGGGGGCGGACACAGATACGCAGTATTTT. Protein sequence: CASSSQGADTDTQYF.